Listed below are T cell receptor beta chains from one sample, sequenced in a study of blood T cell repertoires in COVID-19. Sequencing used immunoSEQ multiplex PCR; TCRdb keeps in-frame clones, though not all of them. The repertoire consists of approximately 150,000 clones, with 75% to 90% occurring once and the leading ten covering about 11%. Specimen: PBMCs or T cells enriched from blood (not recorded which). The receptors shown here come from a man aged 55 to 70 who had recovered from COVID-19. CDR3s include the opening cysteine and the closing phenylalanine or tryptophan. A D gene is named only where the DNA matches it firmly. A row's size may be missing; if present it is once, few, many or a size class.

>TRBV2|TRBD1|-|TRBJ1-2
CASSPIRGQGLPNYGYTF
TGTGCCAGCAGTCCTATCCGAGGACAGGGCCTGCCTAACTATGGCTACACCTTC
>TRBV7-8|TRBD1|-|TRBJ1-6
CASSTRDRNNSPLHF
TGTGCCAGCAGCACCCGGGACAGAAATAATTCACCCCTCCACTTT
>TRBV2|TRBD1|-|TRBJ2-7
CASNGQGAAEQYF
TGTGCCAGCAACGGACAGGGGGCGGCCGAGCAGTACTTC
>TRBV28|TRBD2|-|TRBJ2-4
CASSRNSGGAQNIQYF
TGTGCCAGCAGTCGTAATAGCGGGGGGGCCCAAAACATTCAGTACTTC
>TRBV18|TRBD1|-|TRBJ2-2
CASSRDRGTTGELFF
TGTGCCAGCTCACGGGACAGGGGTACCACCGGGGAGCTGTTTTTT
>TRBV4-1|TRBD2|-|TRBJ2-7
CASSRTEGVLAGVHEQYF
TGCGCCAGCAGCCGGACCGAAGGGGTGTTAGCGGGAGTACACGAGCAGTACTTC
>TRBV6-5|-|-|TRBJ2-5
CASRGTASEETQYF
TGTGCCAGCAGGGGGACCGCTAGCGAAGAGACCCAGTACTTC
>TRBV5-5|-|once|TRBJ2-3
CASSLVRMSTDTQYF
TGTGCCAGCAGCCTCGTGAGGATGAGCACAGATACGCAGTATTTT
>TRBV2|TRBD1|-|TRBJ1-3
CASGITGGRGNTIYF
TGTGCCAGCGGAATCACAGGGGGACGGGGAAACACCATATATTTT
>TRBV5-1|TRBD1|-|TRBJ2-2
CASSFTGGANTGELFF
TGCGCCAGCAGCTTTACAGGGGGCGCGAACACCGGGGAGCTGTTTTTT
>TRBV14|-|-|TRBJ2-7
CASSQARPSYEQYF
TGTGCCAGCAGCCAAGCGCGGCCCTCCTACGAGCAGTACTTC
>TRBV5-4|-|few|TRBJ1-4
CASSPGGTNEKLFF
TGTGCCAGCAGCCCGGGGGGCACTAATGAAAAACTGTTTTTT
>TRBV27|-|-|TRBJ1-5
CASSLVRSRTPQHF
TGTGCCAGCAGTTTGGTTCGGAGTCGTACGCCCCAGCATTTT
>TRBV5-8|TRBD1|once|TRBJ1-4
CASSMGQGAEKLFF
TGTGCCAGCAGCATGGGACAGGGGGCTGAAAAACTGTTTTTT
>TRBV15|-|-|TRBJ2-5
CATSTNPGKTQYF
TGTGCCACCTCCACCAACCCGGGGAAGACCCAGTACTTC
>TRBV10-3|-|-|TRBJ1-5
CAISESVGQPQHF
TGTGCCATCAGTGAGTCGGTCGGTCAGCCCCAGCATTTT
>TRBV6-5|-|-|TRBJ1-1
CASSYFYRATEAFF
TGTGCCAGCAGTTACTTCTACAGGGCAACTGAAGCTTTCTTT
>TRBV19|TRBD1|once|TRBJ2-3
CASSRDSHTDTQYF
TGTGCCAGTAGTAGGGACAGCCACACAGATACGCAGTATTTT
>TRBV10-1|TRBD2|few|TRBJ2-3
CASSVSQRGGTQYF
TGCGCCAGCAGTGTGTCCCAGCGGGGGGGGACGCAGTATTTT
>TRBV25-1|-|once|TRBJ2-5
CASSQKETQYF
TGTGCCAGCAGTCAGAAAGAGACCCAGTACTTC
>TRBV27|TRBD1|-|TRBJ2-7
CASSKLDRATYEQYF
TGTGCCAGCAGCAAGTTGGACAGGGCTACCTACGAGCAGTACTTC
>TRBV24-1|-|-|TRBJ2-3
CATSDPHREDTQYF
TGTGCCACCAGTGATCCGCACCGGGAAGATACGCAGTATTTT
>TRBV4-2|TRBD2|-|TRBJ2-1
CASSRGLAGDNYNEQFF
TGTGCCAGCAGCCGTGGACTAGCGGGAGACAACTACAATGAGCAGTTCTTC
>TRBV6-5|-|-|TRBJ1-1
CASSILTGTEAFF
TGTGCCAGCAGCATTTTGACGGGCACTGAAGCTTTCTTT
>TRBV6-6|-|-|TRBJ1-5
CASSPQGGGNQPQHF
TGTGCCAGCAGTCCCCAAGGGGGGGGTAATCAGCCCCAGCATTTT
>TRBV7-8|TRBD2|-|TRBJ2-1
CASSLTSESSYNEQFF
TGTGCCAGCAGCTTGACTAGCGAGAGCTCCTACAATGAGCAGTTCTTC
>TRBV28|TRBD2|-|TRBJ2-1
CASRRIGTINEQFF
TGTGCCAGCAGAAGAATCGGGACTATCAATGAGCAGTTCTTC
>TRBV6-5|-|-|TRBJ1-6
CASRESYNSPLHF
TGTGCCAGCAGGGAGTCCTATAATTCACCCCTCCACTTT
>TRBV18|-|-|TRBJ2-7
CASSPTASGEQYF
TGTGCCAGCTCACCGACTGCCTCCGGGGAGCAGTACTTC
>TRBV5-6|-|-|TRBJ1-5
CASSLRTTEPPQHF
TGTGCCAGCAGCTTGCGGACAACCGAACCGCCCCAGCATTTT
>TRBV29-1|-|-|TRBJ2-3
CSVEEALPYF
TGCAGCGTTGAAGAGGCTCTCCCGTATTTT
>TRBV7-7|-|-|TRBJ2-7
CASSPGQPPYEQYF
TGTGCTAGCAGCCCCGGACAGCCACCCTACGAGCAGTACTTC
>TRBV14|-|-|TRBJ1-6
CASSQDPAGYNSPLHF
TGTGCCAGCAGCCAAGATCCGGCAGGGTATAATTCACCCCTCCACTTT
>TRBV5-5|TRBD1|-|TRBJ1-1
CASGNTGANTEAFF
TGTGCCAGCGGGAATACAGGGGCGAACACTGAAGCTTTCTTT
>TRBV28|TRBD1|-|TRBJ1-2
CASSPSDRDNYGYTF
TGTGCCAGCAGTCCCTCGGACAGGGACAACTATGGCTACACCTTC
>TRBV25-1|TRBD1|-|TRBJ1-2
CASSPRGDRNYGYTF
TGTGCCAGCAGTCCCCGAGGGGACAGGAACTATGGCTACACCTTC
>TRBV2|-|-|TRBJ2-1
CASGGSSYNEQFF
TGTGCCAGCGGTGGGAGCTCCTACAATGAGCAGTTCTTC
>TRBV6-5|-|-|TRBJ1-4
CASSYHGRGNNEKLFF
TGTGCCAGCAGTTACCACGGGAGGGGTAATAATGAAAAACTGTTTTTT
>TRBV29-1|-|-|TRBJ1-4
CSVAGSPGEKLFF
TGCAGCGTGGCCGGGTCCCCCGGTGAAAAACTGTTTTTT
>TRBV18|-|-|TRBJ1-1
CASSPGRSNTEAFF
TGTGCCAGCTCACCGGGCAGATCGAACACTGAAGCTTTCTTT
>TRBV9|TRBD2|once|TRBJ2-3
CASSVSGITDTQYF
TGTGCCAGCAGCGTAAGCGGGATCACAGATACGCAGTATTTT
>TRBV5-1|TRBD2|-|TRBJ2-3
CASSLGAGGTDTQYF
TGCGCCAGCAGCTTGGGTGCGGGGGGCACAGATACGCAGTATTTT
>TRBV5-5|TRBD2|-|TRBJ2-3
CASSLTSGSDTQYF
TGTGCCAGCAGCTTGACTAGCGGGAGTGATACGCAGTATTTT
>TRBV11-2|TRBD2|-|TRBJ2-7
CASSPGGTYEQYF
TGTGCCAGCAGCCCGGGGGGAACCTACGAGCAGTACTTC
>TRBV27|-|-|TRBJ1-6
CATRESGSPLHF
TGTGCCACCCGGGAGTCTGGTTCACCCCTCCACTTT
>TRBV11-1|TRBD2|-|TRBJ2-7
CASSSGLAGHTYEQYF
TGTGCCAGCAGCTCGGGACTAGCGGGCCATACCTACGAGCAGTACTTC
>TRBV12-3/TRBV12-4|-|-|TRBJ2-1
CASPGSGNEQFF
TGTGCCAGCCCAGGATCGGGGAATGAGCAGTTCTTC
>TRBV18|TRBD2|once|TRBJ2-3
CASSPGTSGKWGF
TGTGCCAGCTCACCGGGGACTAGCGGGAAGTGGGGGTTT
>TRBV29-1|TRBD2|-|TRBJ2-4
CSVEVRTSGVNLAKNIQYF
TGCAGCGTTGAAGTGCGTACTAGCGGGGTGAACTTAGCCAAAAACATTCAGTACTTC
>TRBV5-1|-|-|TRBJ2-7
CASSLALQGSYEQYF
TGCGCCAGCAGCTTGGCTTTGCAGGGTAGTTACGAGCAGTACTTC
>TRBV6-2/TRBV6-3|TRBD1|-|TRBJ1-5
CASSHRDRGSQPQHF
TGTGCCAGCAGTCATCGGGACAGGGGTTCTCAGCCCCAGCATTTT
>TRBV21-1|-|-|TRBJ2-7
CASSKDRLAGGYSYEQYF
TGTGCCAGCAGCAAAGACCGACTAGCGGGAGGTTACTCCTACGAGCAGTACTTC
>TRBV13|TRBD2|-|TRBJ2-1
CASSFGRGGLRNEQFF
TGTGCCAGCAGCTTCGGGAGGGGGGGCCTTAGAAATGAGCAGTTCTTC
>TRBV6-1|-|once|TRBJ2-7
CASSETQGPGYEQYF
TGTGCCAGCAGTGAAACGCAGGGGCCAGGCTACGAGCAGTACTTC
>TRBV10-3|TRBD1|-|TRBJ1-5
CAISETAGGKNQPQHF
TGTGCCATCAGTGAGACGGCAGGGGGGAAGAATCAGCCCCAGCATTTT
>TRBV5-1|TRBD1|-|TRBJ1-2
CASSEGQEVYTF
TGCGCCAGCAGCGAGGGACAGGAGGTCTACACCTTC
>TRBV15|-|once|TRBJ2-7
CATSRTVQGLASEQYF
TGTGCCACCAGCAGAACCGTACAGGGCTTAGCAAGCGAGCAGTACTTC
>TRBV5-6|TRBD1|-|TRBJ1-5
CASSSGQGKGNQPQHF
TGTGCCAGCAGCTCGGGACAGGGGAAGGGCAATCAGCCCCAGCATTTT
>TRBV5-5|-|-|TRBJ2-3
CASSRGLVPDTQYF
TGTGCCAGCAGCCGAGGGCTAGTCCCAGATACGCAGTATTTT